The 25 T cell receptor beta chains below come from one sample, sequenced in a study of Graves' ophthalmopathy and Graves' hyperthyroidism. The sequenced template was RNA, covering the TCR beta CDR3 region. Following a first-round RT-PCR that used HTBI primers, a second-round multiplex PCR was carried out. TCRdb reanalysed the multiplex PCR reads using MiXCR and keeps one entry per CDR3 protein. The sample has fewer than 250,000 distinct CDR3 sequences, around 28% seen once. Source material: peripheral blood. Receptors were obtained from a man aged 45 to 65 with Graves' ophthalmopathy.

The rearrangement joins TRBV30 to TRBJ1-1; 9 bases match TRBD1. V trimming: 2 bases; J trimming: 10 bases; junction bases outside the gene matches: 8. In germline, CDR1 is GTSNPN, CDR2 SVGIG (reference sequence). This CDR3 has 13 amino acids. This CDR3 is CAWSSGQGQRAFF. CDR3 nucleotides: TGTGCCTGGAGTTCGGGACAGGGACAACGAGCTTTCTTT.

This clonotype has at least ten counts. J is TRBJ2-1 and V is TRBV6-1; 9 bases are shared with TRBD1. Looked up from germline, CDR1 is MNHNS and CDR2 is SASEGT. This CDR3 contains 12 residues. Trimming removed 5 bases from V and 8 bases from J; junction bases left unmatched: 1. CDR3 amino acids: CASSRDRDEQFF. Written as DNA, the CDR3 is TGTGCCAGCAGTCGGGACAGGGATGAGCAGTTCTTC.

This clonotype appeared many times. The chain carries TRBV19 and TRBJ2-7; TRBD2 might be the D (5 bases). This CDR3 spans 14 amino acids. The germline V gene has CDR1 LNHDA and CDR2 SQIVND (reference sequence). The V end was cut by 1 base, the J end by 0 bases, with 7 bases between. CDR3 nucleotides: TGTGCCAGTAGTATAGTAGGGAGCTCCTACGAGCAGTACTTC. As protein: CASSIVGSSYEQYF.

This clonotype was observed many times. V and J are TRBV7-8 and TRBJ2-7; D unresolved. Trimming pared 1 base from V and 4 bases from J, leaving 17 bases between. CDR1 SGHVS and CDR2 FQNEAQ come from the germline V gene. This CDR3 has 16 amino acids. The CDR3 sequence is CASSLDPGSGQYEQYF. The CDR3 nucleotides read TGTGCCAGCAGCTTAGATCCGGGCTCCGGCCAATACGAGCAGTACTTC.

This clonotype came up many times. For the CDR3, the DNA is TGTGCCAGCAGCTCCCGTTTGACGGAGGGATCCTACGAGCAGTACTTC. Its protein product is CASSSRLTEGSYEQYF. The chain couples TRBV7-8 to TRBJ2-7; TRBD2 might be the D (6 bases). CDR1 is SGHVS, CDR2 FQNEAQ, per germline. The CDR3 is 16 residues long. The V and J ends lost 4 bases and 1 base respectively, with 17 bases between them.

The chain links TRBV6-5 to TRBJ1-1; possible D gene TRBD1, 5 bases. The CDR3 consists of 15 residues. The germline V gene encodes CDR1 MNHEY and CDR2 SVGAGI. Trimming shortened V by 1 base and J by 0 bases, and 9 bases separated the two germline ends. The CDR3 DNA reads TGTGCCAGCAGTTACTTTGGGGCAGTGAACACTGAAGCTTTCTTT. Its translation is CASSYFGAVNTEAFF.

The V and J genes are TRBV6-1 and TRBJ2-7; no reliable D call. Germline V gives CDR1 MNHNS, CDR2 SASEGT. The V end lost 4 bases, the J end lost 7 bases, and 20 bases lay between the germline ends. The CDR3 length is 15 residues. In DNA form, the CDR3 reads TGTGCCAGCAGTGGGCATCCCGGACGCAATGGGGAGCAGTACTTC. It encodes CASSGHPGRNGEQYF.

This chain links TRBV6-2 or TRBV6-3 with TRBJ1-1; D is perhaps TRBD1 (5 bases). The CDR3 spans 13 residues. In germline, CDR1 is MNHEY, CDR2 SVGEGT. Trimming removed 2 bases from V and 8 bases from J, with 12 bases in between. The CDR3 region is CASSYPGWAEAFF. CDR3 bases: TGTGCCAGCAGTTACCCAGGGTGGGCCGAAGCTTTCTTT.

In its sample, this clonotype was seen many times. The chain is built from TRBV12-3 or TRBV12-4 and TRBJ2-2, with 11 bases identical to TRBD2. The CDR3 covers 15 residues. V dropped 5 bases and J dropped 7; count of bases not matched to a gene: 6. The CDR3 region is CASSELAGVVGELFF. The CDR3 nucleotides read TGTGCCAGCAGTGAACTAGCGGGAGTTGTCGGGGAGCTGTTTTTT.

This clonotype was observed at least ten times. Here the CDR3 DNA reads TGTGCCAGCAGGTATCAGGGTAGCACTGAAGCTTTCTTT. As protein: CASRYQGSTEAFF. The chain has TRBV6-5 and TRBJ1-1; the D gene is possibly TRBD1 (5 bases). The germline CDR1 and CDR2 sequences are MNHEY and SVGAGI. Deletions cut 6 bases from V and 4 bases from J, with 12 bases between. The CDR3 has 13 amino acids.

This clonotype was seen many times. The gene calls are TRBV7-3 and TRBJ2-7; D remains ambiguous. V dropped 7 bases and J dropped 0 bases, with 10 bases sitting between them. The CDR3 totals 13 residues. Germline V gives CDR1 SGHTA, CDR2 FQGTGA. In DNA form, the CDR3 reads TGTGCCAGCATGCAGGCGCTCTCCTACGAGCAGTACTTC. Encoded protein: CASMQALSYEQYF.

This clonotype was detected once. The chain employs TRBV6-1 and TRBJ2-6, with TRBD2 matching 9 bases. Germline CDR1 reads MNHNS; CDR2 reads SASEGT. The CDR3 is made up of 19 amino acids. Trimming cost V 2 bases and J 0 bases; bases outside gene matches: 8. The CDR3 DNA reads TGTGCCAGCAGTGAATGGGTGACTAGCGGTCGCTCTGGGGCCAACGTCCTGACTTTC. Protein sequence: CASSEWVTSGRSGANVLTF.

The CDR3 loop is CAGDRVSYEQYF. The CDR3 coding sequence is TGTGCCGGGGACAGGGTCTCCTACGAGCAGTACTTC. The gene calls are TRBV30 and TRBJ2-7; 9 bases fit TRBD1. Germline V gene lookup returns CDR1 GTSNPN and CDR2 SVGIG (reference sequence). This CDR3 region has 12 residues. Trimming removed 8 bases from V and 0 bases from J; junction bases left unmatched: 2.

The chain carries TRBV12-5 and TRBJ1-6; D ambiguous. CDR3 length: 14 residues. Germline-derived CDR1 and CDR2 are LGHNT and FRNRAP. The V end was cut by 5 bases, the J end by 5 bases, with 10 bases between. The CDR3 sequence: CASGRDSNNSPLHF. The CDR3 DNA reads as TGTGCTAGTGGTCGGGATTCAAATAATTCACCCCTCCACTTT.

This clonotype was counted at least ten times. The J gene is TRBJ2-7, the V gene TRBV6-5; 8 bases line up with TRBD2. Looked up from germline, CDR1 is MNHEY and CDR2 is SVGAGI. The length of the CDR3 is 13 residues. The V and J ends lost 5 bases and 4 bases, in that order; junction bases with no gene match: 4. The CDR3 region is CASSPTSVYEQYF. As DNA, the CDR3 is TGTGCCAGCAGTCCGACTAGCGTGTACGAGCAGTACTTC.

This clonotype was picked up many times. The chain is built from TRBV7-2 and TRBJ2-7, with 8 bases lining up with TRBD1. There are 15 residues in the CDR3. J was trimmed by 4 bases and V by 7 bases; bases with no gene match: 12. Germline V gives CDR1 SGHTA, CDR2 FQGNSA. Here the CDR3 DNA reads TGTGCCAGCACCATTTCTCCGGGACAGGCGTACGAGCAGTACTTC. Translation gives CASTISPGQAYEQYF.

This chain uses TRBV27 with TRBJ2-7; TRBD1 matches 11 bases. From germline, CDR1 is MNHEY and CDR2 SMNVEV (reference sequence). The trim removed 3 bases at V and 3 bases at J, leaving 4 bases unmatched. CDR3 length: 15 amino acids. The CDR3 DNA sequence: TGTGCCAGCAGTTTCGGACAGGGGGCTATCTACGAGCAGTACTTC. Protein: CASSFGQGAIYEQYF.

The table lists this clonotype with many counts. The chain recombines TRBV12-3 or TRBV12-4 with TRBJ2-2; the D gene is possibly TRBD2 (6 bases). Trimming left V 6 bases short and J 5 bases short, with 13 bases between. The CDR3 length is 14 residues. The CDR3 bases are TGTGCCAGCAGGACCGGGACTTCAACCGGGGAGCTGTTTTTT. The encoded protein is CASRTGTSTGELFF.

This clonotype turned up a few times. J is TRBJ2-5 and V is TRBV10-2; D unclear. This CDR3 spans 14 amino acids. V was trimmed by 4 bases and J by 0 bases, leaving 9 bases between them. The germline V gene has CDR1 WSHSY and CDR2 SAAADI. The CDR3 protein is CASSVGRHQETQYF. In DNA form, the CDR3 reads TGCGCCAGCAGTGTAGGTCGGCACCAAGAGACCCAGTACTTC.

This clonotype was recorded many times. CDR3 amino acids: CASSLEGGRAGELFF. The DNA of the CDR3 is TGTGCCAGCAGCTTAGAGGGAGGGCGCGCCGGGGAGCTGTTTTTT. The chain recombines TRBV11-2 with TRBJ2-2, with 7 nucleotides matching TRBD2. The CDR3 spans 15 residues. Losses at the gene ends were 0 bases for V and 6 bases for J; bases not matched to a gene: 4. Germline lookup yields CDR1 SGHAT and CDR2 FQNNGV.

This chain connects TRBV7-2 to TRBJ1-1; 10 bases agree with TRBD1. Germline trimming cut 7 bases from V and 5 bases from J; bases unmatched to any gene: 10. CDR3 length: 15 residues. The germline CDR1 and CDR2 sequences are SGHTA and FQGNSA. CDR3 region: CASNPRTGGGTEAFF. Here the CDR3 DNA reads TGTGCCAGCAACCCACGGACAGGGGGAGGAACTGAAGCTTTCTTT.

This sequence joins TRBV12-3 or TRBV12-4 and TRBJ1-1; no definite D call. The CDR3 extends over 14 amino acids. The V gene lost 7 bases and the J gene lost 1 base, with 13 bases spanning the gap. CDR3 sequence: CASTHSQRNTEAFF. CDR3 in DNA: TGTGCCAGCACCCACAGTCAACGGAACACTGAAGCTTTCTTT.

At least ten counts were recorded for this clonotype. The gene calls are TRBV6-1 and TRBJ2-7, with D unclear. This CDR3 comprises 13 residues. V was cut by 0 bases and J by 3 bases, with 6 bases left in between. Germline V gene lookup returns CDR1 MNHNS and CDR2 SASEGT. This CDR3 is CASSEANGYEQYF. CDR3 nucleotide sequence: TGTGCCAGCAGTGAAGCTAATGGCTACGAGCAGTACTTC.

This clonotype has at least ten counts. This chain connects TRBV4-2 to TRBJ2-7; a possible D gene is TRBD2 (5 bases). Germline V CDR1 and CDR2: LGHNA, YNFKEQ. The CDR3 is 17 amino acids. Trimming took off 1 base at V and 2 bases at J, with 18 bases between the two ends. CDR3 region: CASSQAVPPGYPYEQYF. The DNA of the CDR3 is TGTGCCAGCAGCCAAGCAGTACCGCCGGGGTACCCCTACGAGCAGTACTTC.

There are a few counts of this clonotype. CDR3 in amino acids: CASSYSFGPSNYGYTF. The DNA of the CDR3 is TGTGCCAGCAGTTATAGCTTCGGACCGAGTAACTATGGCTACACCTTC. The chain recombines TRBV6-5 with TRBJ1-2, with unresolved D. CDR1 is MNHEY, CDR2 SVGAGI, per germline. V was clipped by 3 bases and J by 1 base, with 15 bases between them. This CDR3 comprises 16 residues.